A selection of T cell receptor beta chains follows, all from one sample in a study of Graves' ophthalmopathy and Graves' hyperthyroidism. Each CDR3 protein gets one entry after TCRdb re-called the multiplex PCR reads with MiXCR. The table has roughly 420,000 distinct CDR3 sequences, about 21% seen once. Material for sequencing was peripheral blood. The receptor set was obtained from a woman under 30 with stable Graves' hyperthyroidism. Each CDR3 is given with its conserved first and last residue. The D gene is left open where the match is weak. Size is omitted from some rows. Given values are once, few, many or a class for expanded clones.

D,V,J,size,DNA,CDR3
TRBD2,TRBV20-1,TRBJ2-7,many,TGCAGTGCTAGTCTAGAGAGGACTAGTTTCTACGAGCAGTACTTC,CSASLERTSFYEQYF
-,TRBV28,TRBJ1-1,-,TGTGCCAGCACCAAAGATCGGTGGCCAGGGAGGAACACTGAAGCTTTCTTT,CASTKDRWPGRNTEAFF
-,TRBV7-2,TRBJ2-7,-,TGTGCCAGCAGCTTAAGAGCTAGGCTCTACGAGCAGTACTTC,CASSLRARLYEQYF
-,TRBV20-1,TRBJ2-7,-,TGCAGTGCTAGAGATCTGGGGGGGCGGTACGAGCAGTACTTC,CSARDLGGRYEQYF
-,TRBV20-1,TRBJ1-2,few,TGCAGTGCTACAAGCTATGGCTACACCTTC,CSATSYGYTF
-,TRBV28,TRBJ2-7,few,TGTGCCAGCTTAAGATCAGGGAGCAAGACGTTCTACGAGCAGTACTTC,CASLRSGSKTFYEQYF
TRBD1,TRBV6-2/TRBV6-3,TRBJ1-2,many,TGTGCCAGCAGTACCCGGACAGGACCCCCTACGAACTATGGCTACACCTTC,CASSTRTGPPTNYGYTF
-,TRBV2,TRBJ1-3,many,TGTGCCAGCAGTGAATCAGGGTTCGGAAACACCATATATTTT,CASSESGFGNTIYF
TRBD1,TRBV25-1,TRBJ1-5,many,TGTGCCAGCAGCGGGACCGGGACAGGGACAAATCAGCCCCAGCATTTT,CASSGTGTGTNQPQHF
-,TRBV6-2/TRBV6-3,TRBJ1-2,-,TGTGCCAGCACCGAATCGGGACCACGAAGGCCCGTCATCTACACCTTC,CASTESGPRRPVIYTF
-,TRBV6-1,TRBJ1-2,-,TGTGCCAGCAGACCCAGCGACAGGTTGGAAGGCTACACCTTC,CASRPSDRLEGYTF
-,TRBV28,TRBJ1-2,once,TGTGCCAGCAGTTTAATGGGGTCTGGCTACACCTTC,CASSLMGSGYTF
TRBD1,TRBV12-3/TRBV12-4,TRBJ1-1,-,TGTGCCAGCAGCCCGGACAGGGGTGAATCTTTCTTT,CASSPDRGESFF
TRBD1,TRBV20-1,TRBJ1-5,many,TGCAGTGCTAGAGATCGGGACAGGGGGGATCAGCCCCAGCATTTT,CSARDRDRGDQPQHF
TRBD1,TRBV5-4,TRBJ2-7,many,TGTGCCAGCACTTGGGACAGGTCTCCCCACGAGCAGTACTTC,CASTWDRSPHEQYF
TRBD1,TRBV7-6,TRBJ1-1,-,TGTGCCAGCACCATCGGGACAGGGTACGGTGAAGCTTTCTTT,CASTIGTGYGEAFF
-,TRBV7-8,TRBJ1-2,many,TGTGCCAGCAGTCTCCCGGGGGCGGGGGATGGCTACACCTTC,CASSLPGAGDGYTF
TRBD1,TRBV11-1,TRBJ2-7,many,TGTGCCAGCACCTCCCGTGGGACAGTCTTTTCCTACGAGCAGTACTTC,CASTSRGTVFSYEQYF
-,TRBV29-1,TRBJ1-1,many,TGCAGCGTTGAACGGCTAATGAACACTGAAGCTTTCTTT,CSVERLMNTEAFF
-,TRBV6-2/TRBV6-3,TRBJ2-5,-,TGTGCCAGCAGACCCAGTGGGCTAGAGACCGAGTACTTT,CASRPSGLETEYF
-,TRBV4-3,TRBJ2-5,many,TGCGCCAGCAGCCAAGCCCTAGCACAAGAGACCCAGTACTTC,CASSQALAQETQYF
-,TRBV20-1,TRBJ2-7,-,TGCAGTGCTAGAGATCGGCAGGGGACCTACGAGCAGTACTTC,CSARDRQGTYEQYF